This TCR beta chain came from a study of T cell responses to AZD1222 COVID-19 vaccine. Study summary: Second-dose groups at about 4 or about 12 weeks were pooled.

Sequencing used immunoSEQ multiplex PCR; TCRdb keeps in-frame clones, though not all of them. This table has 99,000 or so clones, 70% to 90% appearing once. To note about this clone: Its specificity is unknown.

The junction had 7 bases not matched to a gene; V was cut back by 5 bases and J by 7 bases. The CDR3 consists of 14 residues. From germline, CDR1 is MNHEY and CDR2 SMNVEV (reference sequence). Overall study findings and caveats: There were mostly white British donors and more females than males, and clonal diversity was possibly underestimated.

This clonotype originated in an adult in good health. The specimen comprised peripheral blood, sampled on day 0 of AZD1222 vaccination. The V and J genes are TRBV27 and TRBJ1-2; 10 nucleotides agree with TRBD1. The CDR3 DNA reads TGTGCCAGCAGTACCGGGACAGGGGCCGGTGGCTACACCTTC. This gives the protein CASSTGTGAGGYTF.